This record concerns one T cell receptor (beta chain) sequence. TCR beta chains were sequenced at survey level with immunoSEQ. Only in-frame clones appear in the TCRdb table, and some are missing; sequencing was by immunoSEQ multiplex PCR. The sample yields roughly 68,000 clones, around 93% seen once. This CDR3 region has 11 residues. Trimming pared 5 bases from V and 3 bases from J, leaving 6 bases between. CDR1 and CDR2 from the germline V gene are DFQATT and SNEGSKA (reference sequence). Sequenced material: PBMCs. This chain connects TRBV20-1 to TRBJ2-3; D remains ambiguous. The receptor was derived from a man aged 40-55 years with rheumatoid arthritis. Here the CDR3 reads CSALITDTQYF. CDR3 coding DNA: TGCAGTGCTCTCATAACAGATACGCAGTATTTT.